This T cell receptor beta chain was observed in a study of blood T cell repertoires in COVID-19. At the level of the study: COVID-19 samples, acute and convalescent, were from the United States, Italy and Spain. PBMCs, B-cell-depleted T cells, or T cells provided the cDNA or gDNA that made up the material.

The CDR3 length is 13 residues. Trimming removed 2 bases from V and 9 bases from J; junction bases left unmatched: 3. Germline V lookup: CDR1 MNHEY, CDR2 SMNVEV (reference sequence). In the study's own analysis: Amplification of reference gene primers was used by the study to estimate nucleated cell counts. Some clones are missing from TCRdb's copy, which holds only in-frame ones; the method was immunoSEQ multiplex PCR. Clonal size and the V and J genes are those of that table, whereas D and trimming came from the DNA. The repertoire holds roughly 80,000 clones, with more than 75% as singletons. The J gene is TRBJ2-3, the V gene TRBV27, with 9 bases lining up with TRBD2. Sequenced input: peripheral blood. The receptor comes from a woman between 70 and 85 years old with acute or convalescent COVID-19. The DNA for the CDR3 is TGTGCCAGCAGTTTACTAGCGGGGCTAACGCAGTATTTT. Its translation is CASSLLAGLTQYF.